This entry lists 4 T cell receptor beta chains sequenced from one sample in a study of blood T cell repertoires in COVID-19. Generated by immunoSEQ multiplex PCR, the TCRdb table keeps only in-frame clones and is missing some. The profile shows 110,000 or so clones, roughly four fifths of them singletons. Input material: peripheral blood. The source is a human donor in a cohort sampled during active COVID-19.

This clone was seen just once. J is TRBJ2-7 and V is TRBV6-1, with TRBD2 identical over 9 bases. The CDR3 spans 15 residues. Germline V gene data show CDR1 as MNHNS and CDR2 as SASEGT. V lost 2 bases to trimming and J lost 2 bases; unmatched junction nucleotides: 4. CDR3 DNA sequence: TGTGCCAGCAGTGAAAGCAGCGGGGGGCCCTACGAGCAGTACTTC. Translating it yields CASSESSGGPYEQYF.

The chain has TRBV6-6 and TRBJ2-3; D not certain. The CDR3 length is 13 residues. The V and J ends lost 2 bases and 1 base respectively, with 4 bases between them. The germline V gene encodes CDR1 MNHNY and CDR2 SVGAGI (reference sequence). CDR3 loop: CASSYPGTDTQYF. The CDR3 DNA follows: TGTGCCAGCAGTTACCCCGGCACAGATACGCAGTATTTT.

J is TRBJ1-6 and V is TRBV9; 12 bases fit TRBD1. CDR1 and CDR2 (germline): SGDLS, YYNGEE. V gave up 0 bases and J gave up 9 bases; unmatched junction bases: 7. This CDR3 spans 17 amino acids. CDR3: CASSVEGQGALSSPLHF. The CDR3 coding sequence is TGTGCCAGCAGCGTAGAGGGACAGGGGGCGCTGAGTTCACCCCTCCACTTT. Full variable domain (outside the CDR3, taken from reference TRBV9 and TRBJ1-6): DSGVTQTPKHLITATGQRVTLRCSPRSGDLSVYWYQQSLDQGLQFLIQYYNGEERAKGNILERFSAQQFPDLHSELNLSSLELGDSALYFCASSVEGQGALSSPLHFGNGTRLTVT.

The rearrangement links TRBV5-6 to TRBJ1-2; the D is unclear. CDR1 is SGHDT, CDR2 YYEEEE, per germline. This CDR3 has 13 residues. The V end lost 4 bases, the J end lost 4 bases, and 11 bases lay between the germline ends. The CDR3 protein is CASSRETGYGYTF. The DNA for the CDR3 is TGTGCCAGCAGCCGAGAAACGGGCTATGGCTACACCTTC.